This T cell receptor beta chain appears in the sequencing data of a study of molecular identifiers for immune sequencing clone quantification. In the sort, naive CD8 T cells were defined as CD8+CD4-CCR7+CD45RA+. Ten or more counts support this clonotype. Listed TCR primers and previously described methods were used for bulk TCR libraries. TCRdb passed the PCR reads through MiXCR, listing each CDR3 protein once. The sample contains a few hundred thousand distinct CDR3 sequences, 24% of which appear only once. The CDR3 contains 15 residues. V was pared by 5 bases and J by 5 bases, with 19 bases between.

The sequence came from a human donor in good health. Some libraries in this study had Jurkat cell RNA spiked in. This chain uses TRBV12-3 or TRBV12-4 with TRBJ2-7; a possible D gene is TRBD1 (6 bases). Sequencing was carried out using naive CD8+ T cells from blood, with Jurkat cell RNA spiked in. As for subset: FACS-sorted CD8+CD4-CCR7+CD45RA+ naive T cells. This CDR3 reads CASSPTGGSNHEQYF. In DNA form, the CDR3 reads TGTGCCAGCAGTCCGACAGGAGGCAGCAACCACGAGCAGTACTTC.